Presented here are 3 T cell receptor beta chains from one specimen sequenced in a study of T cells in Graves' hyperthyroidism and ophthalmopathy. RNA transcripts served as the template for amplifying TCR beta CDR3 regions. During a first-round RT-PCR of the TCR CDR3, the HTBI primer set was used. TCRdb passed the multiplex PCR reads through MiXCR, listing each CDR3 protein once. The sample lists about 400,000 distinct CDR3 sequences, 14% to 15% occurring once. Sequencing input: blood. Every receptor here comes from a man aged 18 to 30 with Graves' ophthalmopathy.

This clonotype was seen at least ten times. This chain uses TRBV19 with TRBJ2-7; the D gene is possibly TRBD2 (6 bases). Germline V CDR1 and CDR2: LNHDA, SQIVND (reference sequence). The ends were cut back, 5 bases at V and 1 base at J, with 12 bases in the middle. The CDR3 contains 14 residues. CDR3 loop: CASSVRDSSYEQYF. CDR3 bases: TGTGCCAGTAGTGTCCGGGACTCTTCCTACGAGCAGTACTTC.

This clonotype occurred many times. The chain combines TRBV12-3 or TRBV12-4 with TRBJ1-2; TRBD1 might be the D (6 bases). Trimming took 7 bases from V and 8 from J, leaving 11 bases between them. The CDR3 loop spans 11 amino acids. The CDR3 nucleotides read TGTGCCAGCACAGGGGACCAGGGCTACACCTTC. This translates into CASTGDQGYTF.

This clonotype was picked up many times. The V gene is TRBV3-1, the J gene TRBJ2-2; D gene unclear. The V gene lost 4 bases and the J gene lost 8 bases, with 8 bases spanning the gap. The CDR3 is 12 amino acids. Per germline, CDR1 LGHDT and CDR2 YNNKEL (reference sequence). CDR3 DNA sequence: TGTGCCAGCAGCCGCGCAGGTGGGGAGCTGTTTTTT. Translation: CASSRAGGELFF.